This TCR beta chain was observed in a study of T cell responses to AZD1222 COVID-19 vaccine. Looking at the study overall: The analysis combined second doses at about 4 or about 12 weeks. Study-wide findings and caveats: Baseline testing showed seropositivity in only six or seven AZD1222 recipients.

A remark on this clone: What it recognizes is unknown.

Clones were sequenced by immunoSEQ multiplex PCR, and TCRdb holds only the in-frame ones, with some missing. The sample contains about 130,000 clones, under 95% of which appear only once. Sequenced here: peripheral blood, sampled on day 0 of AZD1222 vaccination. This receptor was taken from an adult in good health.

The CDR3 DNA sequence: TGCGCCAGCAGCCAAGAACGGCAGGGCTATGGCTACACCTTC. It translates to CASSQERQGYGYTF. The chain couples TRBV4-1 to TRBJ1-2; weak D call: TRBD1 (5 bases). The germline V gene has CDR1 MGHRA and CDR2 YSYEKL. The CDR3 consists of 14 residues. V dropped 0 bases and J dropped 4 bases, with 9 bases sitting between them.